This entry is about one TCR beta chain. Method: immunoSEQ multiplex PCR; TCRdb's copy keeps in-frame clones and lacks some. This sample yields about 220,000 clones, of which 82% are seen a single time; approximately 5.6% belongs to the top ten. The CDR3 extends over 16 amino acids. V lost 8 bases to trimming and J lost 6 bases; unmatched junction nucleotides: 11. Germline CDR1 reads MNHEY; CDR2 reads SMNVEV (reference sequence). This entry is derived from a study of blood T cell repertoires in COVID-19. The TCR originated in a woman aged 70-85 years with COVID-19, enrolled during active disease. This sequence joins TRBV27 and TRBJ2-2; 11 nucleotides align to TRBD2. Input material: peripheral blood. The CDR3 DNA reads as TGTGCCAGCCGATTTGGACTAGCGGGTGGGGCCGGGGAGCTGTTTTTT. Translating it yields CASRFGLAGGAGELFF.